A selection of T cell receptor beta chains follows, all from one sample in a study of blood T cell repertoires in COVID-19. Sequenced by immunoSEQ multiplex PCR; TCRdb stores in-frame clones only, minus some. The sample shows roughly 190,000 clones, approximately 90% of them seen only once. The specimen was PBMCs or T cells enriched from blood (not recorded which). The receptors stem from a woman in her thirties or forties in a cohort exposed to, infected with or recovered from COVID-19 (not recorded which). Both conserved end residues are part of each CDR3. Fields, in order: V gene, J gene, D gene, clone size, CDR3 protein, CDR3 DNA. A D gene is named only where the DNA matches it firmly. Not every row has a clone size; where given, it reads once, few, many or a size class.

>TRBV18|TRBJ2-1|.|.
CASSRRGETEQFF
TGTGCCAGCTCACGCAGGGGAGAGACTGAGCAGTTCTTC
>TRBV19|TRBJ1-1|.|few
CASSMGNRFEAFF
TGTGCCAGTAGTATGGGTAACAGATTTGAAGCTTTCTTT
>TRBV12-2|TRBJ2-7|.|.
CASRLGTESHEQYF
TGTGCAAGTCGCTTAGGGACAGAGTCCCACGAGCAGTACTTC
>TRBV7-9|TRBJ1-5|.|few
CAGSAGGNQPQHF
TGTGCCGGATCCGCAGGGGGCAATCAGCCCCAGCATTTT
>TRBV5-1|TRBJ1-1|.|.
CASSPSDTEAFF
TGCGCCAGCAGCCCCTCCGACACTGAAGCTTTCTTT
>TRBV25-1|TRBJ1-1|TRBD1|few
CAAGQGGTEAFF
TGTGCCGCGGGACAGGGAGGGACTGAAGCTTTCTTT
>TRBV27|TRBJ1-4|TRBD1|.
CASTHRGRNEKLFF
TGTGCCAGCACACACAGGGGGCGGAATGAAAAACTGTTTTTT
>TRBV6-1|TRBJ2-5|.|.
CASSASMAGDGETQYF
TGTGCCAGCAGTGCGTCAATGGCAGGGGACGGGGAGACCCAGTACTTC
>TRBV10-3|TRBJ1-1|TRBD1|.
CATSTLQGGETEAFF
TGTGCCACCTCTACTTTACAGGGGGGAGAAACTGAAGCTTTCTTT
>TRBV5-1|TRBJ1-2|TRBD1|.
CASSLWNRGDYGYTF
TGCGCCAGCAGCTTGTGGAACAGGGGAGACTATGGCTACACCTTC
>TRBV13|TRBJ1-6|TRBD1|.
CASSLSRTGGRSPLHF
TGTGCCAGCAGCTTATCTCGAACAGGGGGCAGATCACCCCTCCACTTT
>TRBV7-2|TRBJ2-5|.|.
CASSLVGKETQYF
TGTGCCAGCAGCTTAGTGGGCAAAGAGACCCAGTACTTC
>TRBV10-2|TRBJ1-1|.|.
CASSESTSPTGNTEAFF
TGCGCCAGCAGTGAGTCGACTTCACCAACGGGGAACACTGAAGCTTTCTTT
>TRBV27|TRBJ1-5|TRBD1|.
CASSQTGAQPQHF
TGTGCCAGCAGCCAAACAGGGGCTCAGCCCCAGCATTTT
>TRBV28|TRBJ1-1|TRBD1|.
CASSPRGQGEGLAFF
TGTGCCAGCAGTCCAAGGGGACAGGGGGAAGGATTGGCTTTCTTT
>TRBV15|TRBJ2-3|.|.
CATSRDSGSITDTQYF
TGTGCCACCAGCAGAGATTCGGGTAGTATCACAGATACGCAGTATTTT
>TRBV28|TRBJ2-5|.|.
CASSPLRDFKETQYF
TGTGCCAGCAGTCCCCTCCGGGACTTTAAAGAGACCCAGTACTTC
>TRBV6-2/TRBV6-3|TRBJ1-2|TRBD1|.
CASSSTGERYYGYTF
TGTGCCAGCAGTTCGACAGGGGAACGCTACTATGGCTACACCTTC
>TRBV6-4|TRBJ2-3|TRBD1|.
CASSVAGGSRADTQYF
TGTGCCAGCAGTGTGGCAGGGGGCAGTAGGGCAGATACGCAGTATTTT
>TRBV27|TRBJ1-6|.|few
CASSFRGVGSPLHF
TGTGCCAGCAGTTTTCGGGGAGTTGGTTCACCCCTCCACTTT
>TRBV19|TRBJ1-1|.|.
CASSIGLEGTEAFF
TGTGCCAGTAGTATAGGGCTGGAGGGCACTGAAGCTTTCTTT
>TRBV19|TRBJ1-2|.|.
CASSISENYGYTF
TGTGCCAGTAGTATTTCCGAGAACTATGGCTACACCTTC
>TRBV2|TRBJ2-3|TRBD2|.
CASGSPRAGGGTDTQYF
TGTGCCAGCGGTTCCCCTCGGGCGGGGGGGGGAACAGATACGCAGTATTTT
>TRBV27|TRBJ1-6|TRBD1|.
CASSLGTGVGSPLHF
TGTGCCAGCAGCTTAGGGACAGGGGTCGGTTCACCCCTCCACTTT
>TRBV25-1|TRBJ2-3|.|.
CASTLAATDTQYF
TGTGCCAGCACCCTAGCAGCCACAGATACGCAGTATTTT
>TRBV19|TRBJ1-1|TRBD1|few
CASRRQGGTEAFF
TGTGCCAGTAGACGACAGGGTGGCACTGAAGCTTTCTTT
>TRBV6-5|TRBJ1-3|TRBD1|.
CASSYDRGMRGNTIYF
TGTGCCAGCAGTTACGACAGGGGTATGAGAGGAAACACCATATATTTT
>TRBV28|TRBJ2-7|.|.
CASSLSYREILYEQYF
TGTGCCAGCAGTTTATCATACAGGGAGATTCTCTACGAGCAGTACTTC
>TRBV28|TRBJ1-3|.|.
CASSFRQISGNTIYF
TGTGCCAGCAGTTTCCGACAGATCTCTGGAAACACCATATATTTT
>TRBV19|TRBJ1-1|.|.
CASRTRGGNTEAFF
TGTGCCAGTAGGACTCGGGGGGGGAACACTGAAGCTTTCTTT
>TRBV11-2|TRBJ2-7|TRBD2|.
CASSSRASGGNSSYEQYF
TGTGCCAGCAGCTCTCGGGCTAGCGGGGGGAATAGCTCCTACGAGCAGTACTTC
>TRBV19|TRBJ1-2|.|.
CASSNPLTGGGYTF
TGTGCCAGTAGTAACCCCCTTACGGGTGGGGGCTACACCTTC
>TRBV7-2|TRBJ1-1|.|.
CASSLRRMNTEAFF
TGTGCCAGCAGCTTACGGCGGATGAACACTGAAGCTTTCTTT
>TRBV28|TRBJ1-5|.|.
CASRTGTYLSNQPQHF
TGTGCCAGCAGAACGGGGACATACCTTAGCAATCAGCCCCAGCATTTT
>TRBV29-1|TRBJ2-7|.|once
CSVGFYGEQYF
TGCAGCGTTGGATTCTATGGCGAGCAGTACTTC
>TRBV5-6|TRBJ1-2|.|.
CASSLSGANYGYTF
TGTGCCAGCAGCCTATCCGGAGCTAACTATGGCTACACCTTC
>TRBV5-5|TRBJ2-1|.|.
CASSLRGSHEQFF
TGTGCCAGCAGCTTACGGGGTTCCCATGAGCAGTTCTTC
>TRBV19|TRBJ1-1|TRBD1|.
CASRMGQGFRNTEAFF
TGTGCCAGTAGGATGGGACAGGGGTTTAGGAACACTGAAGCTTTCTTT
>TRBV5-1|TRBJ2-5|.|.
CASSLARTVETQYF
TGCGCCAGCAGCTTAGCGAGGACAGTGGAGACCCAGTACTTC
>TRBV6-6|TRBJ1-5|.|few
CASGTGLQPQHF
TGTGCCAGCGGAACAGGGCTTCAGCCCCAGCATTTT
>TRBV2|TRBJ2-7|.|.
CASRRLRQGGSYEQYF
TGTGCCAGCAGGAGACTAAGACAGGGAGGCTCCTACGAGCAGTACTTC
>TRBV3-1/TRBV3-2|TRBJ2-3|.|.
CASSSRSSTDTQYF
TGTGCCAGCAGCTCGCGTTCTAGCACAGATACGCAGTATTTT
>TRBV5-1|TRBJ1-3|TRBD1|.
CASSGQGSGNTIYF
TGCGCCAGCAGTGGACAGGGCTCTGGAAACACCATATATTTT
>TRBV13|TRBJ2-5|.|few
CASSSRLTGQETQYF
TGTGCCAGCAGCTCCCGCCTGACAGGCCAAGAGACCCAGTACTTC
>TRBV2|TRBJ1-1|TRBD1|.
CASSYDRTGMNTEAFF
TGTGCCAGCAGCTACGACCGGACAGGGATGAACACTGAAGCTTTCTTT
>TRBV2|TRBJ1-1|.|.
CASSDLGQSLNTEAFF
TGTGCCAGCAGTGATCTCGGACAGAGCTTGAACACTGAAGCTTTCTTT
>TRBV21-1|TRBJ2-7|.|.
CASSKVGLAGGYYEQYF
TGTGCCAGCAGCAAAGTAGGACTAGCGGGAGGCTACTACGAGCAGTACTTC
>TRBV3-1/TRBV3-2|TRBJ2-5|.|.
CASSQGDRGAETQYF
TGTGCCAGCAGCCAAGGGGACCGGGGGGCAGAGACCCAGTACTTC
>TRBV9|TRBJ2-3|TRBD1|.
CASSEGQKFTDTQYF
TGTGCCAGCAGCGAGGGACAGAAGTTCACAGATACGCAGTATTTT
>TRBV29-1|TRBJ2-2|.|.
CSVVFAGERELFF
TGCAGCGTTGTCTTTGCAGGGGAACGGGAGCTGTTTTTT
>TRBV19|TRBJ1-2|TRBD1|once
CASSSIIGTGDWDGYTF
TGTGCCAGTAGTTCGATAATCGGGACAGGGGATTGGGATGGCTACACCTTC
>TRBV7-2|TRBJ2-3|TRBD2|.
CASSLAASGREDTQYF
TGTGCCAGCAGCCTAGCCGCTAGCGGAAGAGAGGATACGCAGTATTTT
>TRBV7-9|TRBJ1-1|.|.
CASSSPGSNTEAFF
TGTGCCAGCAGCTCACCGGGTTCGAACACTGAAGCTTTCTTT
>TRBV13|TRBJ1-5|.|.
CASSLGQNGNQPQHF
TGTGCCAGCAGCTTAGGCCAGAACGGCAATCAGCCCCAGCATTTT
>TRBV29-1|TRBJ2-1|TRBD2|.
CSVLAGADYNEQFF
TGCAGCGTCCTAGCGGGAGCCGACTACAATGAGCAGTTCTTC
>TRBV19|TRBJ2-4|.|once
CASSNFPRVAKNIQYF
TGTGCCAGTAGTAACTTCCCTAGAGTAGCCAAAAACATTCAGTACTTC
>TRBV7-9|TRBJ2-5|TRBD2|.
CASSGIAGPRETQYF
TGTGCCAGCAGCGGTATAGCGGGACCGAGGGAGACCCAGTACTTC
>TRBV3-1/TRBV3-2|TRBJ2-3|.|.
CASSQDARGTQYF
TGTGCCAGCAGCCAAGATGCCAGGGGTACGCAGTATTTT
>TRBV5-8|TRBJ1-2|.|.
CASSLEWAGKGYTF
TGTGCCAGCAGCTTGGAGTGGGCGGGGAAAGGCTACACCTTC
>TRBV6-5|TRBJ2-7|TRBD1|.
CASSLAGQGSF
TGTGCCAGCAGTCTTGCCGGACAGGGAAGCTTC